Below are 6 T cell receptor beta chains sequenced from a single sample in a study of long-term antiretroviral therapy in people with HIV. immunoSEQ v3.0 was run at survey level. Only in-frame clones appear in the TCRdb table, and some are missing; sequencing was by immunoSEQ multiplex PCR. Seen here are some 11,000 clones, about 81% observed once, and the top ten hold under 20%. The sample consisted of unsorted PBMCs, taken 1.8 years after starting antiretroviral therapy. These receptors were collected from a man aged 35-49 years with HIV.

This clone occurred a few times. The CDR3: CASSQESTYEQYF. CDR3 sequence (DNA): TGCGCCAGCAGCCAAGAATCTACCTACGAGCAGTACTTC. The V and J genes are TRBV4-1 and TRBJ2-7; D ambiguous. This CDR3 contains 13 residues. Germline-derived CDR1 and CDR2 are MGHRA and YSYEKL. Trimming cost V 0 bases and J 2 bases, with 5 bases left between them.

As concerns this clone: A read error may produce the germline difference seen at one junction end. This chain uses TRBV2 with TRBJ2-7; D is possibly TRBD1 (6 bases). The CDR3 has 14 residues. The germline V gene encodes CDR1 SNHLY and CDR2 FYNNEI. The chain's CDR3 is CASREDGGIYEQYF. DNA of the CDR3: TGTGCCAGCAGGGAAGATGGGGGCATATACGAGCAGTACTTC.

V gene TRBV7-6 combines with J gene TRBJ2-7, with D possibly TRBD2 on 5 matching bases. V was clipped by 3 bases and J by 3 bases, with 9 bases between them. The CDR3 has 13 residues. Germline-derived CDR1 and CDR2 are SGHVS and FNYEAQ. This CDR3 is CASSLSDYYEQYF. The CDR3 bases are TGTGCCAGCAGCTTGAGCGACTACTACGAGCAGTACTTC.

CDR3 DNA: TGCGCCAGCAGCTTGATAGCGGGAGTCACAGATACGCAGTATTTT. This codes for CASSLIAGVTDTQYF. The chain carries TRBV5-1 and TRBJ2-3, with TRBD2 identical over 9 bases. The CDR3 covers 15 residues. V shed 1 base, J shed 2 bases, and the junction held 2 bases outside the gene matches. CDR1 and CDR2 (germline): SGHRS, YFSETQ.

This chain uses TRBV27 with TRBJ2-3, with D maybe TRBD2 (7 bases). The germline gives CDR1 MNHEY, CDR2 SMNVEV (reference sequence). This CDR3 comprises 17 residues. Trimming removed 4 bases at V and 3 bases at J, with 20 bases between. The CDR3, as DNA: TGTGCCAGCAGTTCCCTGGGGGGCGGGAGTGTGACAGATACGCAGTATTTT. Protein product: CASSSLGGGSVTDTQYF.

V is TRBV4-3 and J is TRBJ2-2; a weak D match, TRBD2 (5 bases). This CDR3 has 18 amino acids. CDR1 LGHNA and CDR2 YSLEER come from the germline V gene. Trimming pared 0 bases from V and 0 bases from J, leaving 14 bases between. The CDR3 loop reads CASSQDRLGSSNTGELFF. In DNA form, the CDR3 reads TGCGCCAGCAGCCAAGATCGGCTAGGGAGCTCGAACACCGGGGAGCTGTTTTTT.